These 19 T cell receptor beta chains originate from one sample sequenced in a study of blood T cell repertoires in COVID-19. This table comes from immunoSEQ multiplex PCR, and its TCRdb copy is limited to in-frame clones, with some not included. The sample has tens of thousands of clones; about 68% are singletons. The sample taken for sequencing was peripheral blood. The receptors stem from a man aged 45-65 years with active or convalescent COVID-19.

This chain connects TRBV6-2 or TRBV6-3 to TRBJ1-5; D is uncertain. With 3 bases removed from V and 4 bases from J, the gap between germline ends came to 10 bases. This CDR3 is 14 amino acids long. Germline-derived CDR1 and CDR2 are MNHEY and SVGEGT. As DNA, the CDR3 is TGTGCCAGCAGTTATGGCAGCGCTAATCAGCCCCAGCATTTT. This gives the protein CASSYGSANQPQHF.

This clone was seen once. V and J are TRBV15 and TRBJ2-7, with 10 bases matching TRBD2. The CDR3 length is 18 residues. Germline CDR1 is LNHNV and CDR2 is YYDKDF (reference sequence). Trimming cost V 0 bases and J 3 bases; bases outside gene matches: 11. DNA of the CDR3: TGTGCCACCAGCAGAGAGGGGGCGGTAGCGGGGGGAATCTACGAGCAGTACTTC. Translation gives CATSREGAVAGGIYEQYF.

This chain links TRBV6-6 with TRBJ1-4, with 9 bases lining up with TRBD1. Trimming took 5 bases from V and 7 from J; bases not matched to a gene: 5. The germline CDR1 and CDR2 sequences are MNHNY and SVGAGI (reference sequence). The CDR3 is 14 amino acids. The CDR3 DNA follows: TGTGCCAGCAGTCGGGACAGGGCCACTGAAAAACTGTTTTTT. Its protein is CASSRDRATEKLFF.

This chain uses TRBV2 with TRBJ2-1; maybe TRBD2 (6 bases). V shed 5 bases and J shed 4 bases, with 12 bases lying between them. Per the germline V gene, CDR1 is SNHLY and CDR2 is FYNNEI. This CDR3 comprises 14 residues. The CDR3 nucleotides read TGTGCCAGCAGTCCGGGACTCCCGTACAATGAGCAGTTCTTC. Protein product: CASSPGLPYNEQFF.

V is TRBV7-2 and J is TRBJ1-1; TRBD1 aligns across 10 bases. Germline CDR1 and CDR2: SGHTA and FQGNSA. V gave up 5 bases and J gave up 5 bases; unmatched junction bases: 8. There are 15 residues in the CDR3. Written as DNA, the CDR3 is TGTGCCAGCAGCGCCATGACAGGGGGCGAAACTGAAGCTTTCTTT. Its translation is CASSAMTGGETEAFF.

As for this clone: The junction shows a germline mismatch at one end, possibly a read error. This chain links TRBV10-3 with TRBJ1-6; 7 bases match TRBD1. Germline V gives CDR1 ENHRY, CDR2 SYGVKD. The CDR3 is 13 amino acids. As DNA, the CDR3 is TGTGCCATCAGGAATGCAGGGGGTTCACCCCTCTACTTT. Translating gives CAIRNAGGSPLYF.

The J gene is TRBJ1-2, the V gene TRBV20-1, with 7 bases matching TRBD1. V lost 3 bases and J lost 6; bases outside the gene matches: 16. From germline, CDR1 is DFQATT and CDR2 SNEGSKA (reference sequence). This CDR3 region has 16 residues. CDR3 in DNA: TGCAGTGCTAGTCGACAGGGTGGGGACGTGGGGGATGGCTACACCTTC. This translates into CSASRQGGDVGDGYTF.

J is TRBJ1-5 and V is TRBV11-2; 8 bases fit TRBD1. The CDR3 totals 13 residues. V lost 6 bases and J lost 8; bases outside the gene matches: 6. Looked up from germline, CDR1 is SGHAT and CDR2 is FQNNGV. CDR3 amino acids: CASSSQGAEPQHF. The CDR3, as DNA: TGTGCCAGCAGTTCGCAGGGGGCAGAGCCCCAGCATTTT.

The V gene is TRBV6-4, the J gene TRBJ2-2; no reliable D call. Germline lookup yields CDR1 MRHNA and CDR2 SNTAGT. V was pared by 0 bases and J by 10 bases, with 9 bases between. This CDR3 has 13 residues. DNA for the CDR3: TGTGCCAGCAGTGACTCGAGATTAAAGGAGCTGTTTTTT. Amino acid sequence: CASSDSRLKELFF.

The J gene is TRBJ1-2, the V gene TRBV7-2, with TRBD1 identical over 10 bases. The junction had 8 bases not matched to a gene; V was cut back by 5 bases and J by 8 bases. In germline, CDR1 is SGHTA, CDR2 FQGNSA. The CDR3 totals 14 residues. CDR3 in amino acids: CASSPGQGIGGYTF. The CDR3 region has the DNA TGTGCCAGCAGCCCGGGACAGGGGATCGGCGGCTACACCTTC.

The rearrangement joins TRBV27 to TRBJ1-2, with D perhaps matching TRBD1 (5 bases). The germline V and J ends were trimmed by 0 bases and 4 bases, with 6 bases remaining between them. The CDR3 is 13 amino acids. Per the germline V gene, CDR1 is MNHEY and CDR2 is SMNVEV (reference sequence). The CDR3 region has the DNA TGTGCCAGCAGTTTATCGGGGGGCTATGGCTACACCTTC. This translates into CASSLSGGYGYTF.

The V and J genes are TRBV30 and TRBJ1-1, with TRBD1 matching 7 bases. The CDR3 loop spans 12 amino acids. Germline CDR1 and CDR2: GTSNPN and SVGIG (reference sequence). The junction had 4 bases not matched to a gene; V was cut back by 4 bases and J by 5 bases. CDR3: CAWNRGQTEAFF. The CDR3 DNA is TGTGCCTGGAATAGGGGGCAAACTGAAGCTTTCTTT.

The chain is built from TRBV5-1 and TRBJ2-2; 8 bases are shared with TRBD2. The CDR3 contains 18 residues. CDR1 and CDR2 (germline): SGHRS, YFSETQ. The V gene end was trimmed by 6 bases and the J gene end by 4 bases; junction bases not matched to a gene: 17. For the CDR3, the DNA is TGCGCCAGCAATTCCTCTCAACCGGGACTAGGACGCACCGGGGAGCTGTTTTTT. It specifies CASNSSQPGLGRTGELFF.

The rearrangement uses TRBV5-6 and TRBJ1-5, with a possible D match to TRBD1 (5 bases). Trimming took 4 bases from V and 3 from J, leaving 14 bases between them. Per germline, CDR1 SGHDT and CDR2 YYEEEE. The CDR3 contains 15 residues. CDR3: CASSATGGLNQPQHF. DNA for the CDR3: TGTGCCAGCAGCGCGACGGGGGGACTCAATCAGCCCCAGCATTTT.

The chain couples TRBV12-3 or TRBV12-4 to TRBJ2-5; perhaps TRBD2 as D (5 bases). Trimming left V 6 bases short and J 5 bases short, with 10 bases between. The CDR3 sequence is 12 residues long. This chain's CDR3 is CASSWTYETQYF. In nucleotides, the CDR3 is TGTGCCAGCAGCTGGACTTATGAGACCCAGTACTTC.

This chain connects TRBV9 to TRBJ2-6; 7 bases agree with TRBD1. The CDR3 is 17 residues long. Germline assignment: CDR1 SGDLS and CDR2 YYNGEE. The V segment lost 0 bases and the J segment 4 bases; nucleotides outside the gene matches: 7. This CDR3 reads CASSVGQGSYGANVLTF. CDR3 nucleotide sequence: TGTGCCAGCAGCGTAGGACAGGGCTCGTACGGGGCCAACGTCCTGACTTTC.

The chain combines TRBV6-6 with TRBJ2-7, with D maybe TRBD1 (6 bases). V was shortened by 6 bases and J by 2 bases, with 14 bases between the two germline ends. The CDR3 sequence is 14 residues long. Germline assignment: CDR1 MNHNY and CDR2 SVGAGI (reference sequence). The DNA for the CDR3 is TGTGCCAGCAGCCCACATGACAGGCCCTACGAGCAGTACTTC. Its protein is CASSPHDRPYEQYF.

V and J are TRBV12-3 or TRBV12-4 and TRBJ2-5; no clear D. V was trimmed by 1 base and J by 8 bases, leaving 11 bases between them. There are 13 residues in the CDR3. The chain's CDR3 is CASSLGASRTQYF. CDR3 bases: TGTGCCAGCAGTTTAGGGGCTTCGCGTACCCAGTACTTC.

This rearrangement joins TRBV7-9 to TRBJ1-6; D possibly corresponds to TRBD1 (5 bases). The CDR3 is 14 amino acids. CDR1 is SEHNR, CDR2 FQNEAQ, per germline (reference sequence). Deletions cut 8 bases from V and 8 bases from J, with 16 bases between. CDR3 in amino acids: CASCPAGRHSPLHF. The CDR3 nucleotides are TGTGCCAGCTGCCCGGCAGGGCGGCATTCACCCCTCCACTTT.